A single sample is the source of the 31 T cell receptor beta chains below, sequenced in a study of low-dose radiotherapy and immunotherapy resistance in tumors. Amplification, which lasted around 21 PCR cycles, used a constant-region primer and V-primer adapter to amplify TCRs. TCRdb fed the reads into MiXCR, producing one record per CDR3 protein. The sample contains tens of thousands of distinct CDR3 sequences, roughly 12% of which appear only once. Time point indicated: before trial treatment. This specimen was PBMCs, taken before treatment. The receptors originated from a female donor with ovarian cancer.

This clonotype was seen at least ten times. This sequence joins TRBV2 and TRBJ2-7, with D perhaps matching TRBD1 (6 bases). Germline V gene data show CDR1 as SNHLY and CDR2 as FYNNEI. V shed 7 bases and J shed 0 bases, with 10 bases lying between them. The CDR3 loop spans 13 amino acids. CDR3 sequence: CASKDSSSYEQYF. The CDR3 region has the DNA TGTGCCAGCAAGGACAGCAGCTCCTACGAGCAGTACTTC.

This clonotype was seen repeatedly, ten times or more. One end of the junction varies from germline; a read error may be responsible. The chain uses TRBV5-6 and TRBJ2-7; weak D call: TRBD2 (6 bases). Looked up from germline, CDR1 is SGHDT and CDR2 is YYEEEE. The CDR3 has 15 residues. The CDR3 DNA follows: TGTGCCAGCACCTTGCGGGACCCTAAGGCCTACGAGCAGTACTTC. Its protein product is CASTLRDPKAYEQYF.

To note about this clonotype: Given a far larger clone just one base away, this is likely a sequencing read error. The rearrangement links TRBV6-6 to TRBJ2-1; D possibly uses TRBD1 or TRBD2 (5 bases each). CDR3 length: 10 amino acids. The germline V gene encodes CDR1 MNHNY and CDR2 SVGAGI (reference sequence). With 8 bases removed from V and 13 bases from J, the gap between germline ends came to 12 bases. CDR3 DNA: TGTGCCAGCCTCCTGGGGACCCAGTTCTTC. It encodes CASLLGTQFF.

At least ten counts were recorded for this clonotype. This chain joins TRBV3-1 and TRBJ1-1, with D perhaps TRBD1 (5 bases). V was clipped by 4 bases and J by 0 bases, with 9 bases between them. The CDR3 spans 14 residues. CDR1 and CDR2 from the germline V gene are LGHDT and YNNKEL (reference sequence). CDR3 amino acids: CASSPGGMNTEAFF. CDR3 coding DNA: TGTGCCAGCAGCCCCGGGGGGATGAACACTGAAGCTTTCTTT.

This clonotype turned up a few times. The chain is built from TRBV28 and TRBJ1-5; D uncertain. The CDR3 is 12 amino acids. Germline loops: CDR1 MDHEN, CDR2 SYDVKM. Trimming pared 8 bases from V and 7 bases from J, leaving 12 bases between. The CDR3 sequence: CASSPLTQPQHF. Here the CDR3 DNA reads TGTGCCAGCTCTCCCCTTACGCAGCCCCAGCATTTT.

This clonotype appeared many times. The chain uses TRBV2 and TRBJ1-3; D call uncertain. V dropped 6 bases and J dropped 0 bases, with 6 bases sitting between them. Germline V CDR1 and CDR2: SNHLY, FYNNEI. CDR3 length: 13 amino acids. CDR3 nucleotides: TGTGCCAGCAGCGCACTCTCTGGAAACACCATATATTTT. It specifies CASSALSGNTIYF.

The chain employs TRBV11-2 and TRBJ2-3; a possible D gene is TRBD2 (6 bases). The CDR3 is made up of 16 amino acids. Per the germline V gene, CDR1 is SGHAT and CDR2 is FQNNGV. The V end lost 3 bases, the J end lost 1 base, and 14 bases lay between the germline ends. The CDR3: CASSFGSPARTDTQYF. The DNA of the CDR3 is TGTGCCAGCAGCTTCGGGAGCCCCGCTCGCACAGATACGCAGTATTTT.

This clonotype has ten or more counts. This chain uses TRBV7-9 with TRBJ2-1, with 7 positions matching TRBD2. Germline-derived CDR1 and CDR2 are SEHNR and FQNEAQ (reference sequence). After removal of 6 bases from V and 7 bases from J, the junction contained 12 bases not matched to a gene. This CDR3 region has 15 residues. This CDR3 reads CASRPSGLGGNEQFF. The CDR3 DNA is TGTGCCAGCAGGCCATCGGGACTGGGGGGGAATGAGCAGTTCTTC. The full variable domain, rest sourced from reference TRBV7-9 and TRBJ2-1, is DTGVSQNPRHKITKRGQNVTFRCDPISEHNRLYWYRQTLGQGPEFLTYFQNEAQLEKSRLLSDRFSAERPKGSFSTLEIQRTEQGDSAMYLCASRPSGLGGNEQFFGPGTRLTVL.

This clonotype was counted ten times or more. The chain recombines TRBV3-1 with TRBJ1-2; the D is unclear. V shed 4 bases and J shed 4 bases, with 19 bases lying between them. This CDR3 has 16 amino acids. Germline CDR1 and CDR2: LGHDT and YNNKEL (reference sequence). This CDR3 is CASSRGASASTYGYTF. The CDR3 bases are TGTGCCAGCAGCCGCGGTGCCTCCGCTTCTACCTATGGCTACACCTTC.

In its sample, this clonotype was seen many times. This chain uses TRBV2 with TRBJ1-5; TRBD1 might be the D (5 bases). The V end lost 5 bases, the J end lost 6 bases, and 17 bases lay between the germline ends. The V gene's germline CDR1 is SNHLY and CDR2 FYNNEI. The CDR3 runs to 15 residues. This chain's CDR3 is CASSSDSGSSQPQHF. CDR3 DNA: TGTGCCAGCAGTTCCGACTCAGGGTCAAGTCAGCCCCAGCATTTT.

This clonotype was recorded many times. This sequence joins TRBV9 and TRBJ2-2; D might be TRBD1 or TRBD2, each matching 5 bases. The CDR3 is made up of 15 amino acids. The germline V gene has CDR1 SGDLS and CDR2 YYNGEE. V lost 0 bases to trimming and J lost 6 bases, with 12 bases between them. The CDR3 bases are TGTGCCAGCAGCGTAGTTGGGGGAGCGCCCGGGGAGCTGTTTTTT. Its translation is CASSVVGGAPGELFF. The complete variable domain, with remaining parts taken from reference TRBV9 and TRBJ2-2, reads DSGVTQTPKHLITATGQRVTLRCSPRSGDLSVYWYQQSLDQGLQFLIQYYNGEERAKGNILERFSAQQFPDLHSELNLSSLELGDSALYFCASSVVGGAPGELFFGEGSRLTVL.

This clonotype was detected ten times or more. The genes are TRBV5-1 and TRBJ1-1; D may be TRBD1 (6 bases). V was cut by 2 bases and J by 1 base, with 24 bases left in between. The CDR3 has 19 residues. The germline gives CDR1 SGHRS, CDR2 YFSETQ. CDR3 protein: CASSFVEGTTNRGNTEAFF. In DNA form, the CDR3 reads TGCGCCAGCAGCTTCGTCGAGGGGACAACCAACCGGGGGAACACTGAAGCTTTCTTT.

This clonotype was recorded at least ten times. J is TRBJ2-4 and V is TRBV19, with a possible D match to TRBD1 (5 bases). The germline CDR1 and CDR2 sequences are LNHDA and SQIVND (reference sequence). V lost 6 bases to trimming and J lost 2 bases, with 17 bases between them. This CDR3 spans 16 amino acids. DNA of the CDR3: TGTGCCAGTAGACAGGTCCCCATTGGTACCAAAAACATTCAGTACTTC. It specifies CASRQVPIGTKNIQYF.

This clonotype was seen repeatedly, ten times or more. The CDR3 DNA reads as TGTGCCAGCAGCTTAGCCCGGGGCGGGGCGCGGGGGACCGAGCAGTACTTC. It translates to CASSLARGGARGTEQYF. The chain carries TRBV11-2 and TRBJ2-7, with 7 bases lining up with TRBD2. The V and J ends lost 1 base and 6 bases, in that order; junction bases with no gene match: 15. Germline loops: CDR1 SGHAT, CDR2 FQNNGV. This CDR3 spans 17 amino acids.

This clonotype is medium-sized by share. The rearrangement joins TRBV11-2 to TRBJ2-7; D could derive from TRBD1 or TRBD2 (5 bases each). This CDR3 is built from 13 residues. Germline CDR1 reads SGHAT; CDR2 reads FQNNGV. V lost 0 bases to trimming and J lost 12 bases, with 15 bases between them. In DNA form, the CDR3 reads TGTGCCAGCAGCTTAGATAGGGACGGGGTGAGGTACTTC. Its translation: CASSLDRDGVRYF.

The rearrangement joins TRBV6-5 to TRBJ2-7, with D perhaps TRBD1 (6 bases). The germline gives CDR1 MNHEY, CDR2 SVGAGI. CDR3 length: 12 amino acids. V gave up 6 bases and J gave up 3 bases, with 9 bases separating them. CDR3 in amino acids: CASRQDSYEQYF. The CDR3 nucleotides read TGTGCCAGCAGGCAGGACAGCTACGAGCAGTACTTC.

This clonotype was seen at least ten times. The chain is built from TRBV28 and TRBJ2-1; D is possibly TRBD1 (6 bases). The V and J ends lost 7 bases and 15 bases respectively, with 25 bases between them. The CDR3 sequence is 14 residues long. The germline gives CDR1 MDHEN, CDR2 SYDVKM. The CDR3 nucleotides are TGTGCCAGCAAAGGGACCGGACAGACGTTTGGTAGGTTCTTC. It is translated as CASKGTGQTFGRFF.

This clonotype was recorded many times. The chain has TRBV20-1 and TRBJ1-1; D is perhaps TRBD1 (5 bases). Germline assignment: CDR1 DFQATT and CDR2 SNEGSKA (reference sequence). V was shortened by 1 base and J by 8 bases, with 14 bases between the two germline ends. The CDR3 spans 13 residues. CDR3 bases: TGCAGTGCTAGAGTCAGGGAGGCAAAGGAAGCTTTCTTT. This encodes CSARVREAKEAFF.

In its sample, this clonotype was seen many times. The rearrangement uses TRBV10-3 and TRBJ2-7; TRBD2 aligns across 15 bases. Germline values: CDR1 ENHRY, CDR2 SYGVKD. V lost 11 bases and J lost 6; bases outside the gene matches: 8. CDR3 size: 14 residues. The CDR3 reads CAAGTSGGLGEQYF. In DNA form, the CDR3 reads TGTGCCGCCGGGACTAGCGGGGGGCTGGGCGAGCAGTACTTC.

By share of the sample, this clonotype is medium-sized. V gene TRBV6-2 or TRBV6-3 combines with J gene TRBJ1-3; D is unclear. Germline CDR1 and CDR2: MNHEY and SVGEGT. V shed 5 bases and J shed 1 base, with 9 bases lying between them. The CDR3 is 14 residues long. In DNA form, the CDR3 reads TGTGCCAGCAGTGCCGAGGGTTCTGGAAACACCATATATTTT. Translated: CASSAEGSGNTIYF.

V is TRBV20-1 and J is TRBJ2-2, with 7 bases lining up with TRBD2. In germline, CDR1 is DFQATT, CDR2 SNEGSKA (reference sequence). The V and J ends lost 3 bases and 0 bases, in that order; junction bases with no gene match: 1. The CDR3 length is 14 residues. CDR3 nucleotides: TGCAGTGCTAGGGGACTATCGAACACCGGGGAGCTGTTTTTT. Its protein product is CSARGLSNTGELFF.

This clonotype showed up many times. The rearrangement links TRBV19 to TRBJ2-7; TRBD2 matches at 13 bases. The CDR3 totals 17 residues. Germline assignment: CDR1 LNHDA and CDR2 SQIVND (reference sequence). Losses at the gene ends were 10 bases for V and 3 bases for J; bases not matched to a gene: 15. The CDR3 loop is CATSYGTSGTQIYEQYF. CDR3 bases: TGTGCCACCAGTTATGGGACTAGCGGGACTCAGATCTACGAGCAGTACTTC.

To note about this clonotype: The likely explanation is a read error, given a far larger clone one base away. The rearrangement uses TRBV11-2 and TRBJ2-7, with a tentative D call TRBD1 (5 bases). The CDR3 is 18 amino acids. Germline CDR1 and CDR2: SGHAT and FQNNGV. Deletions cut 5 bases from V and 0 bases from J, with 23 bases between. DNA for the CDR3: TGTGCCAGCAGCCCCTCGCTTCCCCAGTGGGGCCCCTCCTACGAGCAGTACTTC. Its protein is CASSPSLPQWGPSYEQYF. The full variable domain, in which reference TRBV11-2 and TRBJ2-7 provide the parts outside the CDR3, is EAGVAQSPRYKIIEKRQSVAFWCNPISGHATLYWYQQILGQGPKLLIQFQNNGVVDDSQLPKDRFSAERLKGVDSTLKIQPAKLEDSAVYLCASSPSLPQWGPSYEQYFGPGTRLTVT.

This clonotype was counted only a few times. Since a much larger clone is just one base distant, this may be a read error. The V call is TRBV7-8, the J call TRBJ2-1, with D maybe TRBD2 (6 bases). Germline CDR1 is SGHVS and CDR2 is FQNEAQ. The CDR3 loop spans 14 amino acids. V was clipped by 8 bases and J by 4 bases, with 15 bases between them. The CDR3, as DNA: TGTGCCAGCGGCAACGGGGGAGAATACAATGAGCAGTTCTTC. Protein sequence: CASGNGGEYNEQFF.

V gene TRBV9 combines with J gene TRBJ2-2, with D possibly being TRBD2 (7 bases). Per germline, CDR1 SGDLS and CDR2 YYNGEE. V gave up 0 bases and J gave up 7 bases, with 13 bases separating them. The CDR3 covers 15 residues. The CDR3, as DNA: TGTGCCAGCAGCGTAGTGGGCGGGGGCTACGGGGAGCTGTTTTTT. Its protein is CASSVVGGGYGELFF.

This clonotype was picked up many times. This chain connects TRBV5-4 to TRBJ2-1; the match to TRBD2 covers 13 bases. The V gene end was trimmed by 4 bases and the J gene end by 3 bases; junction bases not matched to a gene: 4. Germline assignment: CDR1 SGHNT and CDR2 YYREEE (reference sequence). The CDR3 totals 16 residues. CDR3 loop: CASSPGLAGDYNEQFF. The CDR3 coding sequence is TGTGCCAGCAGCCCCGGACTAGCGGGAGACTACAATGAGCAGTTCTTC.

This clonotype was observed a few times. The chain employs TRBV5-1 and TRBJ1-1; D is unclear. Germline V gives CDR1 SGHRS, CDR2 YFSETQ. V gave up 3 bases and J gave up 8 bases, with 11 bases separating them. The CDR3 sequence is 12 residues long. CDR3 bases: TGCGCCAGCAGCTCTCCGGGCCACGAAGCTTTCTTT. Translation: CASSSPGHEAFF.

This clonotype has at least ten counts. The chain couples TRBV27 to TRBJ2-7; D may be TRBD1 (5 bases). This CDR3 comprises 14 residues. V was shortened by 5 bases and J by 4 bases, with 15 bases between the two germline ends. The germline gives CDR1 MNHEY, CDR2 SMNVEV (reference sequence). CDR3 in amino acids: CASSPRVSGYEQYF. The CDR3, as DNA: TGTGCCAGCAGTCCCAGGGTGAGTGGATACGAGCAGTACTTC.

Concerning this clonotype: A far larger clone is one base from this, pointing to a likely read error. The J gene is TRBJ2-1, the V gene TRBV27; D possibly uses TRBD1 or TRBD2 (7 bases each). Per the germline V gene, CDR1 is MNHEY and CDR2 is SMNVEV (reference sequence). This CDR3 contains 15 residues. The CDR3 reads CASSLSQGGYNELFF. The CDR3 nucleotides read TGTGCCAGCAGTTTATCCCAGGGGGGGTACAATGAGCTGTTCTTC.

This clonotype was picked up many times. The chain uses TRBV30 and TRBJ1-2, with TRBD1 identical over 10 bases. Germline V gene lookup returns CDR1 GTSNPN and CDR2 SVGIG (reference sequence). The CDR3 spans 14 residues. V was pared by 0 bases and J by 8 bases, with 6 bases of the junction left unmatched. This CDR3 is CAWSVRQGARGYTF. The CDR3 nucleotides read TGTGCCTGGAGTGTACGACAGGGGGCGCGGGGCTACACCTTC.

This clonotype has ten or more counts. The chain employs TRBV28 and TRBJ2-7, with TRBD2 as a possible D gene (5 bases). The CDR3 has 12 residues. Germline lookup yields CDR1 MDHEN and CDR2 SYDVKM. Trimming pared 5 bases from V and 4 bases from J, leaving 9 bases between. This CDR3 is CASSPRGYEQYF. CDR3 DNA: TGTGCCAGCAGTCCCCGCGGGTACGAGCAGTACTTC.